Below are 32 T cell receptor beta chains sequenced from a single sample in a study of response to subunit inactivated influenza vaccine. MiXCR, run by TCRdb on the RT-PCR reads, gives a single entry per CDR3 protein. The table lists approximately 730,000 distinct CDR3 sequences, around 13% of them singletons. The material was PBMCs from blood, obtained 14 to 15 days before vaccination. The receptor set was obtained from a middle-aged man who received an inactivated influenza vaccine.

This clonotype has just a few counts. The genes are TRBV5-1 and TRBJ1-1; a weak D match, TRBD1 (5 bases). The CDR3 covers 14 residues. Trimming left V 0 bases short and J 5 bases short, with 11 bases between. Germline CDR1 SGHRS, CDR2 YFSETQ. The CDR3 here is CASSLDTWGTEAFF. The CDR3, as DNA: TGCGCCAGCAGCTTGGATACGTGGGGGACTGAAGCTTTCTTT.

The chain has TRBV5-1 and TRBJ2-7; 11 positions match TRBD1. V lost 4 bases and J lost 2; bases outside the gene matches: 5. Per germline, CDR1 SGHRS and CDR2 YFSETQ. The CDR3 consists of 15 residues. The CDR3 loop is CASSTGTGGPYEQYF. In DNA, the CDR3 is TGCGCCAGCAGCACAGGGACAGGGGGTCCCTACGAGCAGTACTTC.

The rearrangement uses TRBV19 and TRBJ2-2; maybe TRBD1 (5 bases). CDR1 and CDR2 (germline): LNHDA, SQIVND (reference sequence). V lost 1 base and J 4 bases, leaving 16 bases between the germline ends. CDR3 size: 17 residues. CDR3 bases: TGTGCCAGTAGTATAGCGGGCTCGAGGACACTCACCGGGGAGCTGTTTTTT. Amino acids: CASSIAGSRTLTGELFF. The variable domain in full, with the rest retrieved from reference TRBV19 and TRBJ2-2, is DGGITQSPKYLFRKEGQNVTLSCEQNLNHDAMYWYRQDPGQGLRLIYYSQIVNDFQKGDIAEGYSVSREKKESFPLTVTSAQKNPTAFYLCASSIAGSRTLTGELFFGEGSRLTVL.

The chain recombines TRBV3-1 with TRBJ2-1, with TRBD2 matching over 11 bases. The CDR3 has 18 residues. The trim removed 4 bases at V and 7 bases at J, leaving 15 bases unmatched. The germline V gene has CDR1 LGHDT and CDR2 YNNKEL (reference sequence). CDR3 sequence reads: CASSRWASGGHWQNEQFF. The CDR3 DNA reads as TGTGCCAGCAGCCGGTGGGCTAGCGGGGGGCATTGGCAAAATGAGCAGTTCTTC.

This clonotype was counted a few times. The rearrangement uses TRBV12-5 and TRBJ2-1, with a tentative D call TRBD1 (5 bases). The germline V gene has CDR1 LGHNT and CDR2 FRNRAP. The CDR3 has 13 amino acids. CDR3 loop: CATSTGGANEQFF. DNA of the CDR3: TGTGCGACCTCAACCGGTGGGGCGAATGAGCAGTTCTTC.

This clonotype has just a few counts. The chain has TRBV7-2 and TRBJ2-3, with 8 bases that match TRBD2. The germline CDR1 and CDR2 sequences are SGHTA and FQGNSA. V lost 4 bases, J lost 4 bases, and 4 bases stayed unmatched. CDR3 length equals 14 residues. CDR3 bases: TGTGCCAGCAGCTCCGGGGGGGCCGCAGATACGCAGTATTTT. Translated, it gives CASSSGGAADTQYF. Filled out from reference TRBV7-2 and TRBJ2-3, the complete variable domain reads GAGVSQSPSNKVTEKGKDVELRCDPISGHTALYWYRQSLGQGLEFLIYFQGNSAPDKSGLPSDRFSAERTGGSVSTLTIQRTQQEDSAVYLCASSSGGAADTQYFGPGTRLTVL.

Only a few counts were recorded for this clonotype. The chain combines TRBV5-6 with TRBJ2-7; the match to TRBD1 covers 10 bases. V lost 1 base and J lost 3; bases outside the gene matches: 4. The V gene's germline CDR1 is SGHDT and CDR2 YYEEEE. The CDR3 is 15 amino acids. The chain's CDR3 is CASSLRDRGFYEQYF. The DNA for the CDR3 is TGTGCCAGCAGCTTGCGGGACAGGGGTTTCTACGAGCAGTACTTC.

The chain carries TRBV7-2 and TRBJ2-1; tentative D call: TRBD2 (6 bases). The V end lost 2 bases, the J end lost 4 bases, and 15 bases lay between the germline ends. The CDR3 covers 16 residues. Germline V CDR1 and CDR2: SGHTA, FQGNSA. The CDR3 sequence: CASSLTAGSRYNEQFF. The DNA for the CDR3 is TGTGCCAGCAGCTTAACCGCGGGGAGCAGATACAATGAGCAGTTCTTC.

The rearrangement links TRBV20-1 to TRBJ2-1; TRBD2 matches 10 bases. The CDR3 runs 16 residues. J was trimmed by 0 bases and V by 1 base; bases with no gene match: 3. Germline V gives CDR1 DFQATT, CDR2 SNEGSKA (reference sequence). The CDR3 DNA sequence: TGCAGTGCTAGAGCCCTAGCGGGAGACTCCTACAATGAGCAGTTCTTC. The encoded protein is CSARALAGDSYNEQFF.

This clonotype was seen a handful of times. The J gene is TRBJ2-7, the V gene TRBV6-1; D perhaps matches TRBD2 (6 bases). The V gene's germline CDR1 is MNHNS and CDR2 SASEGT. Trimming shortened V by 6 bases and J by 1 base, and 13 bases separated the two germline ends. This CDR3 region has 14 residues. The CDR3 DNA sequence: TGTGCCAGCAGCCTCGAGCGGGCTTCCTACGAGCAGTACTTC. Protein product: CASSLERASYEQYF.

The chain recombines TRBV29-1 with TRBJ2-7, with D unclear. V shed 4 bases and J shed 2 bases, with 15 bases lying between them. This CDR3 has 14 residues. Germline V gives CDR1 SQVTM, CDR2 ANQGSEA. CDR3 nucleotides: TGCAGCGTTGTCGGGTGGTCAGTCCCCTACGAGCAGTACTTC. It translates to CSVVGWSVPYEQYF.

The rearrangement links TRBV6-5 to TRBJ1-1; no reliable D call. The CDR3 is 11 residues long. The V gene's germline CDR1 is MNHEY and CDR2 SVGAGI. Trimming removed 6 bases from V and 3 bases from J, with 5 bases in between. CDR3 coding DNA: TGTGCCAGCAGGGGATACACTGAAGCTTTCTTT. Translated: CASRGYTEAFF.

There are a few counts of this clonotype. V gene TRBV28 combines with J gene TRBJ2-2, with a weak D call TRBD1 (6 bases). The CDR3 runs 15 residues. V dropped 6 bases and J dropped 2 bases, with 13 bases sitting between them. CDR1 is MDHEN and CDR2 is SYDVKM in the germline V gene. The CDR3 nucleotides are TGTGCCAGCAGCTCCACGGGACACAACACCGGGGAGCTGTTTTTT. Translated: CASSSTGHNTGELFF.

In this sample, this clonotype turned up many times. The rearrangement links TRBV4-1 to TRBJ2-1, with 13 nucleotides matching TRBD2. Germline trimming cut 3 bases from V and 4 bases from J; bases unmatched to any gene: 3. From germline, CDR1 is MGHRA and CDR2 YSYEKL. This CDR3 is built from 16 residues. In DNA, the CDR3 is TGCGCCAGCAGCCAGGAGACTAGCGGGGGGTACAATGAGCAGTTCTTC. Protein product: CASSQETSGGYNEQFF.

The chain joins TRBV5-1 to TRBJ1-2, with TRBD1 matching 7 bases. The J segment lost 11 bases and the V segment lost 3 bases, leaving 16 bases of the junction unmatched. The CDR3 spans 15 residues. Germline values: CDR1 SGHRS, CDR2 YFSETQ. The CDR3 reads CASSSSGTEPMRYTF. The CDR3 DNA reads TGCGCCAGCAGCTCCTCCGGGACAGAGCCGATGAGGTACACCTTC.

The J gene is TRBJ2-7, the V gene TRBV21-1; TRBD2 was called by the table and not checked on the DNA. TRBV21-1 is annotated as a pseudogene. This CDR3 spans 15 amino acids. CDR3: CASIRTSGRDYEQYF. In DNA form, the CDR3 reads TGTGCCAGCATCCGGACTAGCGGGAGGGACTACGAGCAGTACTTC.

This chain connects TRBV11-1 to TRBJ2-3; TRBD1 matches at 9 bases. This CDR3 region has 19 residues. Germline V lookup: CDR1 SGHAT, CDR2 FQDESV (reference sequence). The ends lost 1 base at V and 0 bases at J; junction bases unmatched: 11. The CDR3 protein is CASSLGVTGGRRSTDTQYF. Here the CDR3 DNA reads TGTGCCAGCAGCTTAGGGGTTACAGGGGGCCGTCGTAGCACAGATACGCAGTATTTT.

This clonotype has only a few counts. The J gene is TRBJ2-3, the V gene TRBV28; D might be TRBD1 (6 bases). The germline V gene encodes CDR1 MDHEN and CDR2 SYDVKM. The CDR3 has 15 amino acids. Deletions cut 7 bases from V and 0 bases from J, with 14 bases between. This CDR3 reads CASKRGTGSTDTQYF. The CDR3 bases are TGTGCCAGCAAGAGGGGGACCGGAAGCACAGATACGCAGTATTTT.

V gene TRBV2 combines with J gene TRBJ2-5, with D possibly being TRBD2 (5 bases). Germline-derived CDR1 and CDR2 are SNHLY and FYNNEI. CDR3 length: 18 amino acids. With 8 bases removed from V and 1 base from J, the gap between germline ends came to 26 bases. The CDR3 nucleotides are TGTGCCAGCTGTTTTGCCCCTTGGGGTCGAGGGAGCCAAGAGACCCAGTACTTC. Protein product: CASCFAPWGRGSQETQYF. The complete variable domain, with remaining parts taken from reference TRBV2 and TRBJ2-5, reads EPEVTQTPSHQVTQMGQEVILRCVPISNHLYFYWYRQILGQKVEFLVSFYNNEISEKSEIFDDQFSVERPDGSNFTLKIRSTKLEDSAMYFCASCFAPWGRGSQETQYFGPGTRLLVL.

This clonotype was detected only a few times. This sequence joins TRBV5-1 and TRBJ2-3, with no clear D. The CDR3 is 13 amino acids. Germline values: CDR1 SGHRS, CDR2 YFSETQ. V was trimmed by 3 bases and J by 4 bases, leaving 9 bases between them. CDR3 coding DNA: TGCGCCAGCAGCTCGTGGGTGGCAGATACGCAGTATTTT. It encodes CASSSWVADTQYF.

The CDR3 DNA reads TGTGCCAGCAGCCAAAGGTTTAGCGGGAGTCTTAATGAGCAGTTCTTC. It specifies CASSQRFSGSLNEQFF. The chain uses TRBV4-2 and TRBJ2-1; 9 nucleotides match TRBD2. V shed 2 bases, J shed 7 bases, and the junction held 9 bases outside the gene matches. The CDR3 extends over 16 amino acids. Germline-derived CDR1 and CDR2 are LGHNA and YNFKEQ.

A few counts support this clonotype. V is TRBV4-3 and J is TRBJ1-4; tentatively, D is TRBD1 (6 bases). This CDR3 comprises 15 residues. Germline V gene lookup returns CDR1 LGHNA and CDR2 YSLEER. Trimming cost V 4 bases and J 7 bases, with 16 bases left between them. Here the CDR3 DNA reads TGCGCCAGCAGCCGGGTCGCAGGGGCCGGTGAAAAACTGTTTTTT. It codes for CASSRVAGAGEKLFF.

This clonotype was seen only a few times. V and J are TRBV6-1 and TRBJ2-1; 8 bases are a match to TRBD1. CDR1 is MNHNS, CDR2 SASEGT, per germline. The V segment lost 1 base and the J segment 4 bases; nucleotides outside the gene matches: 0. The CDR3 totals 14 residues. In nucleotides, the CDR3 is TGTGCCAGCAGTGAAGGGACAGGGTACAATGAGCAGTTCTTC. It encodes CASSEGTGYNEQFF.

This clonotype was detected only a few times. The genes are TRBV27 and TRBJ2-3; 11 nucleotides align to TRBD2. The CDR3 spans 16 residues. CDR1 is MNHEY and CDR2 is SMNVEV in the germline V gene (reference sequence). V was pared by 5 bases and J by 1 base, with 5 bases of the junction left unmatched. CDR3 loop: CASSLAGGGGTDTQYF. The CDR3 DNA reads TGTGCCAGCAGTCTAGCGGGGGGAGGGGGCACAGATACGCAGTATTTT.

This clonotype occurred a few times. V is TRBV7-9 and J is TRBJ2-7; 11 bases agree with TRBD2. Germline V gene lookup returns CDR1 SEHNR and CDR2 FQNEAQ (reference sequence). J was trimmed by 4 bases and V by 5 bases; bases with no gene match: 7. The CDR3 is made up of 15 amino acids. The CDR3 sequence: CASSLDSGRVYEQYF. The CDR3, as DNA: TGTGCCAGCAGCCTGGATAGCGGGAGGGTATACGAGCAGTACTTC. Variable domain in full (rest from reference TRBV7-9 and TRBJ2-7): DTGVSQNPRHKITKRGQNVTFRCDPISEHNRLYWYRQTLGQGPEFLTYFQNEAQLEKSRLLSDRFSAERPKGSFSTLEIQRTEQGDSAMYLCASSLDSGRVYEQYFGPGTRLTVT.

In DNA, the CDR3 is TGCAGTGCTAGAGATCCGGGACAGGGACCCTACGAGCAGTACTTC. Translated, it gives CSARDPGQGPYEQYF. The rearrangement uses TRBV20-1 and TRBJ2-7, with TRBD1 matching 9 bases. V lost 0 bases, J lost 2 bases, and 5 bases stayed unmatched. CDR3 length: 15 residues. Germline lookup yields CDR1 DFQATT and CDR2 SNEGSKA (reference sequence).

This clonotype appeared a few times. V is TRBV20-1 and J is TRBJ1-1; possibly TRBD1 for D (5 bases). Germline CDR1 and CDR2: DFQATT and SNEGSKA (reference sequence). The CDR3 extends over 19 amino acids. V dropped 1 base and J dropped 1 base, with 25 bases sitting between them. CDR3 coding DNA: TGCAGTGCTAGAGTTTCCCTTTTAGGGGTTTCCTTTCGGAACACTGAAGCTTTCTTT. This encodes CSARVSLLGVSFRNTEAFF.

In this sample, this clonotype turned up a few times. The V call is TRBV6-5, the J call TRBJ2-7; 7 positions match TRBD2. The CDR3 consists of 16 residues. Germline values: CDR1 MNHEY, CDR2 SVGAGI. With V trimmed by 0 bases and J by 2 bases, 7 bases remained unmatched. The CDR3, as DNA: TGTGCCAGCAGTTACTCAAGCGGGGTGGGGACCTACGAGCAGTACTTC. Translating it yields CASSYSSGVGTYEQYF.

This clonotype was seen only a few times. The V call is TRBV4-3, the J call TRBJ2-1, with no clear D. CDR3 length: 16 amino acids. Germline lookup yields CDR1 LGHNA and CDR2 YSLEER. V was cut by 0 bases and J by 3 bases, with 12 bases left in between. The CDR3 is CASSQEASASYNEQFF. For the CDR3, the DNA is TGCGCCAGCAGCCAAGAGGCGTCGGCTAGCTACAATGAGCAGTTCTTC.

This clonotype showed up many times. The chain carries TRBV5-1 and TRBJ2-7; D remains ambiguous. Germline-derived CDR1 and CDR2 are SGHRS and YFSETQ. The length of the CDR3 is 14 residues. Trimming pared 7 bases from V and 3 bases from J, leaving 17 bases between. The CDR3 region has the DNA TGCGCCAGCTCTGATGTGGGTACCCTCTACGAGCAGTACTTC. Amino acid sequence: CASSDVGTLYEQYF.

This clonotype was counted many times. The chain couples TRBV14 to TRBJ2-3; D is perhaps TRBD1 (6 bases). Trimming took off 6 bases at V and 2 bases at J, with 12 bases between the two ends. Per germline, CDR1 SGHDN and CDR2 FVKESK. This CDR3 has 14 amino acids. CDR3 nucleotides: TGTGCCAGCAGGGACAGACGTTACACAGATACGCAGTATTTT. Its translation: CASRDRRYTDTQYF.

The chain has TRBV15 and TRBJ2-3; D is ambiguous. V was clipped by 6 bases and J by 0 bases, with 13 bases between them. CDR1 and CDR2 (germline): LNHNV, YYDKDF (reference sequence). The CDR3 is made up of 15 amino acids. CDR3 bases: TGTGCCACCAGTCTCGCGAGACAAAGCACAGATACGCAGTATTTT. This codes for CATSLARQSTDTQYF. The whole variable domain, filled in from reference TRBV15 and TRBJ2-3, reads DAMVIQNPRYQVTQFGKPVTLSCSQTLNHNVMYWYQQKSSQAPKLLFHYYDKDFNNEADTPDNFQSRRPNTSFCFLDIRSPGLGDTAMYLCATSLARQSTDTQYFGPGTRLTVL.